The source of this TCR beta chain is a study of blood T cell repertoires in COVID-19. As for the study in general: COVID-19 samples, acute and convalescent, were from the United States, Italy and Spain. In each case, the material was cDNA or gDNA derived from T cells, B-cell-depleted T cells, or PBMCs.

This CDR3 contains 15 residues. Trimming cost V 6 bases and J 1 base; bases outside gene matches: 7. Germline loops: CDR1 SNHLY, CDR2 FYNNEI. TCRdb's copy holds only in-frame clones and misses some; the assay was immunoSEQ multiplex PCR. The repertoire consists of about 300,000 clones, with 85% to 90% occurring once and the leading ten covering 1.8%. The Seattle patients, enrolled during active infection, were followed longitudinally. Sequenced sample: peripheral blood. The chain employs TRBV2 and TRBJ2-5; 8 nucleotides line up with TRBD1. The sequence derives from a woman aged 25 to 39 with COVID-19, enrolled during active disease. CDR3 residues: CASSGPDRGQETQYF. The CDR3 nucleotides are TGTGCCAGCAGCGGCCCCGACAGGGGCCAAGAGACCCAGTACTTC.